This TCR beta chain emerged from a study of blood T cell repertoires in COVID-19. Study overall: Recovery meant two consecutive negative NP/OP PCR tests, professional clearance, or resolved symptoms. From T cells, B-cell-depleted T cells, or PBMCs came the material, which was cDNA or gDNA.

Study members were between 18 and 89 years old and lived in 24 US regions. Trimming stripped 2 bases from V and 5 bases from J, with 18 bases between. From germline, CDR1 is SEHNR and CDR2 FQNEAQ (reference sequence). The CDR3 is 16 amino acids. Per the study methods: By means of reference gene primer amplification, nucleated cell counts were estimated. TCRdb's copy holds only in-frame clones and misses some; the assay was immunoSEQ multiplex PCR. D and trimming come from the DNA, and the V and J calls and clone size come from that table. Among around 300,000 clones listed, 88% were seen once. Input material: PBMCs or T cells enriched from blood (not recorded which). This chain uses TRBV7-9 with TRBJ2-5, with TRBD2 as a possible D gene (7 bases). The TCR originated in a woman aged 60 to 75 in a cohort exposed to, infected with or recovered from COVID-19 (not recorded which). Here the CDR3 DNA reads TGTGCCAGCAGCTTAAGCCTAAGGGGGGGCGCTGAGACCCAGTACTTC. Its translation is CASSLSLRGGAETQYF.